This T cell receptor (beta chain) was found in a study of T-cell memory formation after mild COVID-19. Looking at the study overall: Each donor largely had its own TCR clusters. Findings of the study overall: In second-wave clones peaking day 37, SARS-CoV-2 specificity remained unconfirmed. Prior to infection, memory already included some responding clones, suggesting cross-reactive memory joined.

The authors produced TCR alpha and TCR beta cDNA libraries with sample barcodes and UMIs by 5'RACE using constant-segment primers. TCRdb re-analysed the 5' RACE reads in MiXCR, keeping a single row per CDR3 protein. The sample gives more than 300,000 distinct CDR3 sequences, about 13% of which show up once; about 21% is in the top ten. This clonotype was detected only a few times. Its antigen is unknown. V lost 0 bases, J lost 8 bases, and 11 bases lay in between. Germline CDR1 reads LGHNA; CDR2 reads YSLEER. CDR3 size: 14 residues. Material: PBMCs or a T cell subset sorted from them (not recorded which). The chain carries TRBV4-3 and TRBJ2-1; D unclear. This TCR was recovered from a man in his late teens or twenties who had mild COVID-19 (a few samples of this study predate the infection). Cell type and time point are not known. The CDR3 coding sequence is TGCGCCAGCAGCCAAGAAGTCCGGGCCTATGAGCAGTTCTTC. It specifies CASSQEVRAYEQFF.